The next 16 T cell receptor beta chains were all read from a single sample in a study of T cell repertoires in cytomegalovirus infection. MiXCR, run by TCRdb on the reads, gives a single entry per CDR3 protein. The table shows about 130,000 distinct CDR3 sequences, with 8% to 9% occurring only once. The sequenced sample consisted of PBMCs. These receptors all stem from a human donor in good health (CMV status not recorded). Some clones in this sample may be carry-over from other donors' samples.

V usage is TRBV29-1 and J usage is TRBJ1-1; D uncertain. Germline values: CDR1 SQVTM, CDR2 ANQGSEA. The CDR3 extends over 13 amino acids. Trimming cost V 5 bases and J 1 base, with 11 bases left between them. The chain's CDR3 is CSVTSARNTEAFF. The CDR3 coding sequence is TGCAGCGTTACGTCGGCCCGGAACACTGAAGCTTTCTTT.

This clonotype was seen ten or more times. This rearrangement joins TRBV5-1 to TRBJ2-3; D ambiguous. V was trimmed by 4 bases and J by 2 bases, leaving 11 bases between them. The CDR3 is made up of 14 amino acids. Germline V gene sequence: CDR1 SGHRS, CDR2 YFSETQ. The CDR3 loop is CASSTGPPTDTQYF. CDR3 sequence (DNA): TGCGCCAGCAGCACCGGACCACCCACAGATACGCAGTATTTT. The full variable domain, in which reference TRBV5-1 and TRBJ2-3 provide the parts outside the CDR3, is KAGVTQTPRYLIKTRGQQVTLSCSPISGHRSVSWYQQTPGQGLQFLFEYFSETQRNKGNFPGRFSGRQFSNSRSEMNVSTLELGDSALYLCASSTGPPTDTQYFGPGTRLTVL.

The table lists this clonotype with many counts. The chain combines TRBV29-1 with TRBJ2-5; D possibly matches TRBD1 or TRBD2 (6 bases each). Germline V gene sequence: CDR1 SQVTM, CDR2 ANQGSEA. The CDR3 sequence is 14 residues long. The CDR3 DNA reads TGCAGTTTTAAAAGGAGGGGGGTCCAAGAGACCCAGTACTTC. Amino acid sequence: CSFKRRGVQETQYF.

In this sample, this clonotype turned up a few times. CDR3 in DNA: TGTGCCAGCAGACCCTGGCAGTCCTACGAGCAGTACTTC. It codes for CASRPWQSYEQYF. The chain is built from TRBV6-5 and TRBJ2-7; D call uncertain. Germline V gene data show CDR1 as MNHEY and CDR2 as SVGAGI. The CDR3 is 13 amino acids. V was shortened by 6 bases and J by 1 base, with 10 bases between the two germline ends.

This clonotype was seen a handful of times. The chain employs TRBV19 and TRBJ1-6; D gene ambiguous. The CDR3 runs 14 residues. The V and J ends lost 8 bases and 7 bases respectively, with 15 bases between them. Germline V gives CDR1 LNHDA, CDR2 SQIVND (reference sequence). In DNA form, the CDR3 reads TGTGCCAGTTCTTCCTGGGCAGAAAATTCACCCCTCCACTTT. Translation gives CASSSWAENSPLHF.

This clonotype was counted ten times or more. The chain carries TRBV20-1 and TRBJ1-4; a possible D gene is TRBD1 (6 bases). CDR3 length equals 14 residues. Per germline, CDR1 DFQATT and CDR2 SNEGSKA (reference sequence). Trimming removed 6 bases from V and 8 bases from J, with 19 bases in between. The CDR3 DNA is TGCAGTGCCCGGGCCCAGGGGAAGTACGAAAAACTGTTTTTT. Translated: CSARAQGKYEKLFF.

This rearrangement joins TRBV5-1 to TRBJ2-1; 10 nucleotides line up with TRBD2. The CDR3 covers 15 residues. The germline CDR1 and CDR2 sequences are SGHRS and YFSETQ. J gave up 4 bases and V 4 bases, and 5 bases lay outside the gene matches. The CDR3 loop is CASSALAGVYNEQFF. DNA for the CDR3: TGCGCCAGCAGCGCTCTAGCGGGGGTATACAATGAGCAGTTCTTC.

This clonotype was found many times. This rearrangement joins TRBV7-8 to TRBJ2-7; perhaps TRBD2 as D (5 bases). This CDR3 is 17 amino acids long. CDR1 is SGHVS and CDR2 is FQNEAQ in the germline V gene. Trimming removed 5 bases at V and 6 bases at J, with 26 bases between. CDR3 in amino acids: CASSRTVIRESFGEQYF. The CDR3 nucleotides are TGTGCCAGCAGCCGTACGGTTATAAGGGAGTCGTTTGGCGAGCAGTACTTC. The entire variable domain, with the rest obtained from reference TRBV7-8 and TRBJ2-7, is as follows: GAGVSQSPRYKVAKRGQDVALRCDPISGHVSLFWYQQALGQGPEFLTYFQNEAQLDKSGLPSDRFFAERPEGSVSTLKIQRTQQEDSAVYLCASSRTVIRESFGEQYFGPGTRLTVT.

This clonotype was picked up many times. CDR3 coding DNA: TGTGCCAGCAGTTCGTTTATCAGCTCCTACAATGAGCAGTTCTTC. It translates to CASSSFISSYNEQFF. The chain has TRBV2 and TRBJ2-1; D gene uncertain. CDR1 is SNHLY and CDR2 is FYNNEI in the germline V gene. V lost 5 bases to trimming and J lost 0 bases, with 11 bases between them. CDR3 length: 15 residues.

The J gene is TRBJ2-7, the V gene TRBV27; unclear D gene. Trimming shortened V by 6 bases and J by 1 base, and 10 bases separated the two germline ends. This CDR3 has 13 residues. The germline CDR1 and CDR2 sequences are MNHEY and SMNVEV (reference sequence). The chain's CDR3 is CASRGLGSYEQYF. Written as DNA, the CDR3 is TGTGCCAGCAGGGGCCTAGGGTCCTACGAGCAGTACTTC.

This clonotype was detected ten times or more. This sequence joins TRBV19 and TRBJ2-2; D possibly corresponds to TRBD1 (6 bases). The CDR3 extends over 14 amino acids. V shed 4 bases and J shed 6 bases, with 12 bases lying between them. Germline CDR1 reads LNHDA; CDR2 reads SQIVND (reference sequence). The CDR3 is CASSTQQGAGELFF. The DNA for the CDR3 is TGTGCCAGTAGTACGCAACAGGGTGCCGGGGAGCTGTTTTTT.

This clonotype was counted at least ten times. V usage is TRBV12-3 or TRBV12-4 and J usage is TRBJ2-7, with 9 bases fitting TRBD1. The V gene end was trimmed by 6 bases and the J gene end by 4 bases; junction bases not matched to a gene: 7. CDR3 length: 14 residues. CDR3 in amino acids: CASSVNRGPYEQYF. The CDR3, as DNA: TGTGCCAGCAGCGTCAACAGGGGGCCTTACGAGCAGTACTTC.

This clonotype was seen at least ten times. The chain carries TRBV6-5 and TRBJ2-2; TRBD1 aligns across 8 bases. The trim removed 5 bases at V and 4 bases at J, leaving 9 bases unmatched. Germline V gene sequence: CDR1 MNHEY, CDR2 SVGAGI. This CDR3 is 16 amino acids long. The CDR3 spells CASSKQGQGRTGELFF. The CDR3 coding sequence is TGTGCCAGCAGTAAACAAGGACAGGGCCGCACCGGGGAGCTGTTTTTT.

Only a few counts were recorded for this clonotype. The rearrangement joins TRBV2 to TRBJ2-2; D may be TRBD1 (6 bases). This CDR3 has 14 residues. Germline V lookup: CDR1 SNHLY, CDR2 FYNNEI. The V gene lost 7 bases and the J gene lost 4 bases, with 13 bases spanning the gap. The CDR3 DNA is TGTGCCAGCATCAAACAGGGAAGCACCGGGGAGCTGTTTTTT. Translating gives CASIKQGSTGELFF.

This clonotype has at least ten counts. The chain joins TRBV7-9 to TRBJ2-7, with 12 bases that match TRBD1. The CDR3 extends over 15 amino acids. With V trimmed by 7 bases and J by 3 bases, 7 bases remained unmatched. CDR1 SEHNR and CDR2 FQNEAQ come from the germline V gene (reference sequence). The CDR3 loop reads CASIGGQGAYYEQYF. Written as DNA, the CDR3 is TGTGCCAGCATCGGGGGACAGGGGGCTTACTACGAGCAGTACTTC. Full variable domain (remainder filled in from reference TRBV7-9 and TRBJ2-7): DTGVSQNPRHKITKRGQNVTFRCDPISEHNRLYWYRQTLGQGPEFLTYFQNEAQLEKSRLLSDRFSAERPKGSFSTLEIQRTEQGDSAMYLCASIGGQGAYYEQYFGPGTRLTVT.

In this sample, this clonotype turned up many times. The V call is TRBV25-1, the J call TRBJ1-1; D uncertain. This CDR3 region has 15 residues. The germline CDR1 and CDR2 sequences are MGHDK and SYGVNS. The V end lost 3 bases, the J end lost 11 bases, and 22 bases lay between the germline ends. CDR3: CASSEGGKAPLEAFF. DNA of the CDR3: TGTGCCAGCAGTGAGGGAGGGAAGGCTCCCCTTGAGGCTTTCTTT.